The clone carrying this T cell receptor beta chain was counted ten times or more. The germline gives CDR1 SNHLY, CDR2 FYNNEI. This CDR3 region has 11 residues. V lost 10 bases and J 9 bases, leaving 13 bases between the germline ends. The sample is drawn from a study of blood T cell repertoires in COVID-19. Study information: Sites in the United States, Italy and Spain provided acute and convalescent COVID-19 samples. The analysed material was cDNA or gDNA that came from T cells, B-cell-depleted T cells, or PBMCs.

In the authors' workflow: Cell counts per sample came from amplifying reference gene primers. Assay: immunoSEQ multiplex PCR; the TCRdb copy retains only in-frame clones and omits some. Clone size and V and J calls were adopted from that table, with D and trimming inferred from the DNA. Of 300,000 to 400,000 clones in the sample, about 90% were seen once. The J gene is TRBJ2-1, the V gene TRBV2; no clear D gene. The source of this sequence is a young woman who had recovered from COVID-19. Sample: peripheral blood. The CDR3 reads CATWASPEQFF. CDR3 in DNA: TGTGCCACGTGGGCCTCCCCTGAGCAGTTCTTC.